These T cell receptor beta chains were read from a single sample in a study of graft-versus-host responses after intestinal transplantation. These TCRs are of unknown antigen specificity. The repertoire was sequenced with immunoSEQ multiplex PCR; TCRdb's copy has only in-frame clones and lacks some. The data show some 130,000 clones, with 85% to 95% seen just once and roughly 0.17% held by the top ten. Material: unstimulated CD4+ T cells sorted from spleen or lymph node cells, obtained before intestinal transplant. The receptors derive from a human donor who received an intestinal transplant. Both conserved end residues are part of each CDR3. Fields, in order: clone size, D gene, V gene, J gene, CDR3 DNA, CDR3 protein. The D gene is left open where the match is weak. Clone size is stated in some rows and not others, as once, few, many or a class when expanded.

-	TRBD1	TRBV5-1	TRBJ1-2	TGCGCCAGCAGCCCAGGGGGCAATAAGAACTATGGCTACACCTTC	CASSPGGNKNYGYTF
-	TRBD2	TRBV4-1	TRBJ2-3	TGCGCCAGCAGCCAGGGTAGCGGGGGGCTCACAGATACGCAGTATTTT	CASSQGSGGLTDTQYF
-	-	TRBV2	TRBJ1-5	TGTGCCAGCAGTGAGGCGGGAGCTGGGAGTCAGCCCCAGCATTTT	CASSEAGAGSQPQHF
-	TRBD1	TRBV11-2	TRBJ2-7	TGTGCCAGCAGCTCGATTGTACAGGGGCCCTACGAGCAGTACTTC	CASSSIVQGPYEQYF
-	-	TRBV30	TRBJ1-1	TGTGCCTGGAGTGTCGGTCCCGAAGCTTTCTTT	CAWSVGPEAFF
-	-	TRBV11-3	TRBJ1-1	TGTGCCAGCAGCCCTACCGGGGAGGATGCTGAAGCTTTCTTT	CASSPTGEDAEAFF
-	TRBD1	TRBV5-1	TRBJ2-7	TGCGCCAGCAGCTTGTCGGGACAGGCTTACGAGCAGTACTTC	CASSLSGQAYEQYF
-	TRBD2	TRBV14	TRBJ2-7	TGTGCCAGCAGCGGACTAGCGGGGAGAGACGAGCAGTACTTC	CASSGLAGRDEQYF
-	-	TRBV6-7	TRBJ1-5	TGTGCCAGCAGTTACGTGGTTGGTGGGGACCGCATCCAAAATAGCAATCAGCCCCAGCATTTT	CASSYVVGGDRIQNSNQPQHF
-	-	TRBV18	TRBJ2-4	TGTGCCAGCTCACCGGGTGTTACCAAAAACATTCAGTACTTC	CASSPGVTKNIQYF
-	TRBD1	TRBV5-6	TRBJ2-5	TGTGCCAGCAGCAGACGACAGGGATCGAAGACCCAGTACTTC	CASSRRQGSKTQYF
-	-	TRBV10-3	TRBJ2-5	TGTGCCATCAGTGGGATCGAGGAGACCCAGTACTTC	CAISGIEETQYF
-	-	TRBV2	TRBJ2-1	TGTGCCAGCAGTGAAATAGTGATTGAGCAGTTCTTC	CASSEIVIEQFF
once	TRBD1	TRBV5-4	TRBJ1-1	TGTGCCAGCAGCTCACCGACAGGGCGGACTGAAGCTTTCTTT	CASSSPTGRTEAFF